This entry features one T cell receptor beta chain sequence. This CDR3 spans 13 amino acids. With 6 bases removed from V and 7 bases from J, the gap between germline ends came to 13 bases. In germline, CDR1 is MNHEY, CDR2 SVGAGI. TCRdb keeps only in-frame clones here, not all; method: immunoSEQ multiplex PCR. Here the sample spans over 65,000 clones, about 89% being singletons. This entry belongs to a study of control samples from healthy donors and cancer patients. The sequence derives from a woman aged 50 to 60 with colorectal cancer. V and J are TRBV6-5 and TRBJ1-5; the D gene is possibly TRBD1 (5 bases). The source material was PBMCs. The CDR3 DNA is TGTGCCAGCAGATCCGGGGCGAGACAGCCCCAGCATTTT. Translation gives CASRSGARQPQHF.